Listed here are 23 T cell receptor beta chains from one sample, sequenced in a study of CD8+CD57+ T cells in acquired aplastic anemia. All patients picked for sequencing had shown, by flow cytometry, an expansion of CD8+CD57+ cells. According to the study, genomic DNA was the template for TCR beta VDJ and CDR3 profiling. Each CDR3 protein is one row after TCRdb ran MiXCR on the reads. This repertoire shows 150,000 or so distinct CDR3 sequences, about 50% found once; its top ten account for about 30%. Specimen: sorted CD4+, CD8+, or CD8+CD57+ T cells (not recorded which) from PBMCs. The receptors originated from a human donor with aplastic anemia.

This clonotype was counted at least ten times. The V gene is TRBV24-1, the J gene TRBJ1-2, with D uncertain. Germline CDR1 is KGHDR and CDR2 is SFDVKD. V was cut by 4 bases and J by 6 bases, with 11 bases left in between. This CDR3 region has 13 residues. Here the CDR3 reads CATSDRQTDGYTF. Here the CDR3 DNA reads TGTGCCACCAGTGACCGTCAGACCGATGGCTACACCTTC.

The chain's CDR3 is CASSLTKLDTQYF. The CDR3 DNA sequence: TGTGCCAGCAGCCTGACGAAACTCGATACGCAGTATTTT. The chain combines TRBV7-9 with TRBJ2-3; D gene uncertain. CDR1 is SEHNR and CDR2 is FQNEAQ in the germline V gene (reference sequence). V dropped 5 bases and J dropped 6 bases, with 12 bases sitting between them. The CDR3 contains 13 residues.

This clonotype was seen at least ten times. This chain connects TRBV29-1 to TRBJ2-1; D may be TRBD1 or TRBD2 (6 bases each). The V end lost 8 bases, the J end lost 6 bases, and 17 bases lay between the germline ends. This CDR3 comprises 13 residues. CDR1 SQVTM and CDR2 ANQGSEA come from the germline V gene. CDR3: CSLGAGLLNEQFF. Here the CDR3 DNA reads TGCAGCCTGGGGGCGGGACTTCTCAATGAGCAGTTCTTC.

The rearrangement links TRBV6-1 to TRBJ1-4; TRBD1 agrees at 9 bases. This CDR3 has 18 residues. V shed 6 bases, J shed 1 base, and the junction held 12 bases outside the gene matches. The germline V gene has CDR1 MNHNS and CDR2 SASEGT. The CDR3 is CASRSTGTGSLTNEKLFF. The CDR3 DNA reads TGTGCCAGCAGATCCACCGGGACAGGGTCATTAACTAATGAAAAACTGTTTTTT.

This clonotype has just one count. This chain links TRBV24-1 with TRBJ1-1; D ambiguous. V lost 1 base to trimming and J lost 5 bases, with 7 bases between them. This CDR3 is built from 13 residues. Germline V lookup: CDR1 KGHDR, CDR2 SFDVKD. The chain's CDR3 is CATSDFPGTEAFF. DNA of the CDR3: TGTGCCACCAGTGATTTCCCGGGGACTGAAGCTTTCTTT.

This clonotype was seen many times. V and J are TRBV27 and TRBJ2-7; 15 bases match TRBD2. V lost 6 bases to trimming and J lost 5 bases; unmatched junction nucleotides: 5. The CDR3 has 15 amino acids. CDR1 and CDR2 (germline): MNHEY, SMNVEV (reference sequence). The CDR3 loop is CASRPGLAGGDEQYF. The DNA for the CDR3 is TGTGCCAGCAGACCGGGACTAGCGGGAGGTGACGAGCAGTACTTC.

This clonotype was observed a single time. A junction end diverges from the germline sequence, so it may reflect a read error. The genes are TRBV15 and TRBJ2-7; a weak D match, TRBD2 (5 bases). The CDR3 is 16 amino acids. Germline assignment: CDR1 LNHNV and CDR2 YYDKDF (reference sequence). The CDR3 loop reads CATSSLAPGSSYERYF. The CDR3 nucleotides are TGTGCCACCAGCAGTTTAGCCCCGGGGAGCTCCTACGAGCGGTACTTC.

The chain is built from TRBV24-1 and TRBJ2-7; 9 bases match TRBD1. With 4 bases clipped from V and 4 bases from J, the junction kept 7 bases outside the gene matches. The CDR3 contains 15 residues. Germline assignment: CDR1 KGHDR and CDR2 SFDVKD. CDR3 sequence reads: CATSDPRDREYEQYF. The CDR3 DNA follows: TGTGCCACCAGTGACCCCAGGGACAGGGAATACGAGCAGTACTTC.

In the case of this clonotype: A much larger clone lies one base from this, so it may be a read error. The chain joins TRBV5-1 to TRBJ1-5; no reliable D call. Between the trimmed V and J ends, which lost 4 bases and 4 bases, there was a span of 9 bases. The CDR3 spans 13 residues. CDR1 SGHRS and CDR2 YFSETQ come from the germline V gene. Written as DNA, the CDR3 is TGCGCCAGCAGCCGGCCGGGAAATCAGCCCCAGCATTTT. Its translation is CASSRPGNQPQHF.

The chain recombines TRBV15 with TRBJ2-6, with D uncertain. In germline, CDR1 is LNHNV, CDR2 YYDKDF (reference sequence). The CDR3 is made up of 16 amino acids. The V end lost 0 bases, the J end lost 0 bases, and 6 bases lay between the germline ends. The DNA of the CDR3 is TGTGCCACCAGCAGAGAGACGGGCTCTGGGGCCAACGTCCTGACTTTC. Residues: CATSRETGSGANVLTF.

The genes are TRBV25-1 and TRBJ1-1, with 10 bases matching TRBD1. In germline, CDR1 is MGHDK, CDR2 SYGVNS. This CDR3 contains 14 residues. V trimming: 7 bases; J trimming: 5 bases; junction bases outside the gene matches: 7. This chain's CDR3 is CASNRQGAGTEAFF. The CDR3 DNA reads TGTGCCAGCAATAGACAGGGGGCAGGAACTGAAGCTTTCTTT.

The chain has TRBV9 and TRBJ1-1; 7 nucleotides match TRBD1. The CDR3 is 15 amino acids. With V trimmed by 4 bases and J by 5 bases, 11 bases remained unmatched. Looked up from germline, CDR1 is SGDLS and CDR2 is YYNGEE. DNA of the CDR3: TGTGCCAGCAGCCCCCCCAGGGGGAGAAGGACTGAAGCTTTCTTT. This sequence encodes CASSPPRGRRTEAFF.

The chain links TRBV7-8 to TRBJ1-6; 8 nucleotides match TRBD1. The CDR3 spans 15 residues. The ends lost 0 bases at V and 10 bases at J; junction bases unmatched: 5. Germline V lookup: CDR1 SGHVS, CDR2 FQNEAQ. CDR3 protein: CASSLAGTGYSPLHF. In nucleotides, the CDR3 is TGTGCCAGCAGCTTAGCAGGGACAGGCTACTCACCCCTCCACTTT.

This clonotype has at least ten counts. J is TRBJ2-4 and V is TRBV19; D call uncertain. Germline CDR1 is LNHDA and CDR2 is SQIVND (reference sequence). Between the trimmed V and J ends, which lost 1 base and 0 bases, there was a span of 7 bases. This CDR3 comprises 15 residues. CDR3 region: CASSIVTIAKNIQYF. CDR3 DNA: TGTGCCAGTAGTATAGTTACAATAGCCAAAAACATTCAGTACTTC.

This clonotype showed up just a few times. The chain employs TRBV13 and TRBJ2-2; D is possibly TRBD1 (5 bases). Trimming cost V 5 bases and J 4 bases, with 17 bases left between them. CDR1 and CDR2 from the germline V gene are PRHDT and FYEKMQ (reference sequence). The CDR3 extends over 16 amino acids. Here the CDR3 DNA reads TGTGCCAGCAGCCCCTCCACTGGACATGGCACCGGGGAGCTGTTTTTT. It specifies CASSPSTGHGTGELFF.

In this sample, this clonotype turned up many times. This rearrangement joins TRBV5-1 to TRBJ1-3; D unresolved. The CDR3 consists of 14 residues. Germline values: CDR1 SGHRS, CDR2 YFSETQ. Trimming stripped 0 bases from V and 0 bases from J, with 4 bases between. The CDR3 loop is CASSLGSSGNTIYF. The CDR3, as DNA: TGCGCCAGCAGCTTGGGTAGCTCTGGAAACACCATATATTTT.

This clonotype showed up many times. The rearrangement uses TRBV5-1 and TRBJ2-1; perhaps TRBD2 as D (5 bases). Trimming stripped 0 bases from V and 1 base from J, with 11 bases between. CDR1 and CDR2 from the germline V gene are SGHRS and YFSETQ. CDR3 length equals 16 residues. The CDR3 protein is CASSLAVGGSYNEQFF. DNA for the CDR3: TGCGCCAGCAGCTTGGCTGTAGGAGGTTCCTACAATGAGCAGTTCTTC.

This clonotype was recorded at least ten times. The chain uses TRBV6-1 and TRBJ1-2; D not certain. Germline V CDR1 and CDR2: MNHNS, SASEGT. V lost 3 bases and J lost 2, with 7 bases in between. The CDR3 consists of 13 residues. The CDR3 bases are TGTGCCAGCAGTGAGTTAGGAAACTATGGCTACACCTTC. Its protein is CASSELGNYGYTF.

The chain couples TRBV20-1 to TRBJ1-1, with 10 bases aligning to TRBD1. V trimming: 6 bases; J trimming: 3 bases; junction bases outside the gene matches: 7. In germline, CDR1 is DFQATT, CDR2 SNEGSKA (reference sequence). The length of the CDR3 is 14 residues. DNA of the CDR3: TGCAGTGCCTCCTGGACAGGGGGGGACACTGAAGCTTTCTTT. Its translation: CSASWTGGDTEAFF.

Ten or more counts support this clonotype. V and J are TRBV20-1 and TRBJ1-1; D perhaps matches TRBD1 (6 bases). V was shortened by 6 bases and J by 4 bases, with 18 bases between the two germline ends. The CDR3 length is 14 residues. Germline assignment: CDR1 DFQATT and CDR2 SNEGSKA (reference sequence). Here the CDR3 reads CSAGLWDTGTEAFF. DNA of the CDR3: TGCAGTGCGGGTCTCTGGGACACTGGCACTGAAGCTTTCTTT.

The rearrangement joins TRBV10-3 to TRBJ1-1; 8 bases map to TRBD1. The CDR3 extends over 18 amino acids. The junction had 16 bases not matched to a gene; V was cut back by 3 bases and J by 4 bases. The V gene's germline CDR1 is ENHRY and CDR2 SYGVKD. The CDR3 DNA reads TGTGCCATCAGTGAAATCCGGACAGGGTTAGCCGCGGGCACTGAAGCTTTCTTT. Protein sequence: CAISEIRTGLAAGTEAFF.

This clonotype was picked up a small number of times. This chain connects TRBV30 to TRBJ1-4; D might be TRBD1 (5 bases). Germline assignment: CDR1 GTSNPN and CDR2 SVGIG (reference sequence). V was trimmed by 5 bases and J by 6 bases, leaving 13 bases between them. The CDR3 extends over 13 amino acids. The CDR3 DNA sequence: TGTGCCTGGGGGGCCATCGGTTATGAAAAACTGTTTTTT. Translation gives CAWGAIGYEKLFF. The variable domain in full, with the rest retrieved from reference TRBV30 and TRBJ1-4, is SQTIHQWPATLVQPVGSPLSLECTVEGTSNPNLYWYRQAAGRGLQLLFYSVGIGQISSEVPQNLSASRPQDRQFILSSKKLLLSDSGFYLCAWGAIGYEKLFFGSGTQLSVL.

This clonotype appeared many times. The gene calls are TRBV29-1 and TRBJ1-1; D ambiguous. There are 15 residues in the CDR3. Trimming left V 6 bases short and J 3 bases short, with 20 bases between. Germline CDR1 SQVTM, CDR2 ANQGSEA. CDR3 nucleotide sequence: TGCAGCGTGAGGATGGCTTCCCTACCCCACACTGAAGCTTTCTTT. Translating gives CSVRMASLPHTEAFF.